Listed here are 29 T cell receptor beta chains from one sample, sequenced in a study of T cells after yellow fever vaccination. One entry per CDR3 protein, called by TCRdb with MiXCR from the 5' RACE reads. This table holds about 340,000 distinct CDR3 sequences, 4% found once. This sample comprised PBMCs, obtained 5 days after the yellow fever booster vaccination. These receptors came from a man aged 18-30 years who received the YFV17D yellow fever vaccine.

The rearrangement joins TRBV6-2 or TRBV6-3 to TRBJ2-5; TRBD1 is a possible D gene (5 bases). V was pared by 5 bases and J by 5 bases, with 18 bases between. The CDR3 has 15 residues. Germline CDR1 reads MNHEY; CDR2 reads SVGEGT. The CDR3 bases are TGTGCCAGCAGTCCCTACAGTGGGGCTGAGGAGACCCAGTACTTC. This gives the protein CASSPYSGAEETQYF.

This clonotype was counted many times. The chain uses TRBV15 and TRBJ2-2; TRBD1 is a possible D gene (5 bases). Germline V gene sequence: CDR1 LNHNV, CDR2 YYDKDF (reference sequence). There are 16 residues in the CDR3. With 4 bases removed from V and 3 bases from J, the gap between germline ends came to 15 bases. The CDR3 reads CATSTSDKPDTGELFF. As DNA, the CDR3 is TGTGCCACCAGCACCTCGGACAAGCCGGACACCGGGGAGCTGTTTTTT.

This clonotype was found many times. The chain couples TRBV14 to TRBJ2-3; the D gene is possibly TRBD2 (6 bases). The ends were cut back, 0 bases at V and 2 bases at J, with 12 bases in the middle. The CDR3 covers 16 residues. Germline-derived CDR1 and CDR2 are SGHDN and FVKESK. CDR3 residues: CASSQDFAGPTDTQYF. The CDR3, as DNA: TGTGCCAGCAGCCAAGACTTCGCGGGGCCCACAGATACGCAGTATTTT.

This clonotype has more than one count but fewer than ten. The rearrangement uses TRBV6-5 and TRBJ2-5, with D hard to call. Trimming took 2 bases from V and 11 from J, leaving 9 bases between them. This CDR3 has 11 residues. Germline lookup yields CDR1 MNHEY and CDR2 SVGAGI. The DNA for the CDR3 is TGTGCCAGCAGTTACGCCGGTAAACAGTACTTC. Amino acid sequence: CASSYAGKQYF.

This clonotype was seen only a few times. The chain couples TRBV4-3 to TRBJ1-2; 8 bases are a match to TRBD1. The CDR3 sequence is 16 residues long. V gave up 0 bases and J gave up 8 bases; unmatched junction bases: 11. Germline-derived CDR1 and CDR2 are LGHNA and YSLEER. The CDR3 protein is CASSQDSGQGLTGYTF. Here the CDR3 DNA reads TGCGCCAGCAGCCAAGATAGCGGACAGGGTCTAACGGGCTACACCTTC.

There are a few counts of this clonotype. The chain carries TRBV5-6 and TRBJ2-1; D ambiguous. The V and J ends lost 1 base and 2 bases respectively, with 10 bases between them. Germline CDR1 and CDR2: SGHDT and YYEEEE. CDR3 length equals 15 residues. In DNA, the CDR3 is TGTGCCAGCAGCTTGAGGGTTACAACCTACAATGAGCAGTTCTTC. Its protein product is CASSLRVTTYNEQFF.

This clonotype was counted between two and nine times. The chain links TRBV5-8 to TRBJ2-2, with no clear D. The CDR3 has 15 amino acids. Trimming stripped 0 bases from V and 4 bases from J, with 10 bases between. Germline lookup yields CDR1 SGHTS and CDR2 YDEGEE. The CDR3 loop is CASSLGLHSTGELFF. The CDR3 DNA follows: TGTGCCAGCAGCTTGGGGTTGCACAGCACCGGGGAGCTGTTTTTT.

Only a few counts were recorded for this clonotype. This sequence joins TRBV5-5 and TRBJ2-2; D not certain. This CDR3 region has 12 residues. Between the trimmed V and J ends, which lost 4 bases and 5 bases, there was a span of 6 bases. Germline loops: CDR1 SGHKS, CDR2 YYEKEE (reference sequence). The chain's CDR3 is CASSPETGELFF. CDR3 in DNA: TGTGCCAGCAGCCCTGAGACCGGGGAGCTGTTTTTT.

This clonotype was observed at least ten times. The J gene is TRBJ2-4, the V gene TRBV12-3 or TRBV12-4; D unclear. Trimming took 8 bases from V and 0 from J, leaving 17 bases between them. The CDR3 loop spans 16 amino acids. The DNA of the CDR3 is TGTGCCAGCTCCGGGCGTGGCATCCTAGCCAAAAACATTCAGTACTTC. Its translation is CASSGRGILAKNIQYF.

This clonotype was seen a handful of times. The chain employs TRBV10-3 and TRBJ2-3; 10 nucleotides match TRBD1. The CDR3 totals 19 residues. Germline CDR1 reads ENHRY; CDR2 reads SYGVKD. The V gene end was trimmed by 5 bases and the J gene end by 0 bases; junction bases not matched to a gene: 14. The CDR3, as DNA: TGTGCCATCAGTAGTCTACCGGGACAGGGGCCCTTTAGCACAGATACGCAGTATTTT. Translating gives CAISSLPGQGPFSTDTQYF.

This clonotype was counted a few times. The chain combines TRBV12-3 or TRBV12-4 with TRBJ1-2; no clear D. The CDR3 has 12 amino acids. V lost 7 bases and J lost 7, with 13 bases in between. CDR3 in amino acids: CASTTSELGYTF. The DNA for the CDR3 is TGTGCCAGCACAACCTCCGAGCTTGGCTACACCTTC.

CDR3 protein: CASSFTGGGVRETQYF. The CDR3 region has the DNA TGCGCCAGCAGCTTCACTGGCGGGGGGGTTCGAGAGACCCAGTACTTC. The chain combines TRBV5-1 with TRBJ2-5; 9 nucleotides match TRBD2. CDR1 SGHRS and CDR2 YFSETQ come from the germline V gene. This CDR3 has 16 amino acids. V lost 2 bases, J lost 4 bases, and 9 bases stayed unmatched. The whole variable domain, filled in from reference TRBV5-1 and TRBJ2-5, reads KAGVTQTPRYLIKTRGQQVTLSCSPISGHRSVSWYQQTPGQGLQFLFEYFSETQRNKGNFPGRFSGRQFSNSRSEMNVSTLELGDSALYLCASSFTGGGVRETQYFGPGTRLLVL.

This clonotype was observed at least ten times. The J gene is TRBJ1-2, the V gene TRBV4-3; TRBD1 matches at 7 bases. The germline CDR1 and CDR2 sequences are LGHNA and YSLEER. V dropped 4 bases and J dropped 2; count of bases not matched to a gene: 4. The CDR3 spans 14 residues. DNA of the CDR3: TGCGCCAGCAGCCTGTGGGACAGAAACTATGGCTACACCTTC. Amino acids: CASSLWDRNYGYTF.

This clonotype was seen repeatedly, ten times or more. The chain recombines TRBV4-3 with TRBJ2-3, with TRBD2 matching 12 bases. J gave up 0 bases and V 0 bases, and 4 bases lay outside the gene matches. There are 18 residues in the CDR3. Germline V gives CDR1 LGHNA, CDR2 YSLEER. The CDR3 DNA sequence: TGCGCCAGCAGCCAAGACCGACTAGCGGGGGCTAGCACAGATACGCAGTATTTT. It encodes CASSQDRLAGASTDTQYF.

This clonotype was detected only a few times. The J gene is TRBJ1-2, the V gene TRBV5-1, with D maybe TRBD1 (5 bases). The CDR3 runs 14 residues. Trimming took 7 bases from V and 3 from J, leaving 16 bases between them. Germline-derived CDR1 and CDR2 are SGHRS and YFSETQ. The CDR3 sequence is CASRRDSVYYGYTF. CDR3 DNA sequence: TGCGCCAGCCGCCGCGACAGTGTCTACTATGGCTACACCTTC.

The rearrangement uses TRBV10-3 and TRBJ1-3; D unresolved. The CDR3 runs to 14 residues. V lost 6 bases and J 0 bases, leaving 9 bases between the germline ends. Germline V gene data show CDR1 as ENHRY and CDR2 as SYGVKD. CDR3 loop: CAIRDVRSGNTIYF. The CDR3 coding sequence is TGTGCCATCAGGGACGTTCGCTCTGGAAACACCATATATTTT.

This clonotype turned up a few times. The genes are TRBV12-3 or TRBV12-4 and TRBJ2-3; 9 bases align to TRBD1. Trimming cost V 6 bases and J 4 bases; bases outside gene matches: 8. There are 15 residues in the CDR3. The CDR3 DNA follows: TGTGCCAGCAGCAGGACAGGGGATGGGTCAGATACGCAGTATTTT. Its protein product is CASSRTGDGSDTQYF.

This clonotype occurred many times. The rearrangement links TRBV7-2 to TRBJ2-3; 9 bases match TRBD2. CDR1 is SGHTA, CDR2 FQGNSA, per germline. The CDR3 is 17 residues long. V lost 3 bases and J lost 2; bases outside the gene matches: 9. CDR3 region: CASSFPKASGDTDTQYF. The CDR3 DNA follows: TGTGCCAGCAGCTTTCCTAAGGCTAGCGGGGACACAGATACGCAGTATTTT.

This clonotype has ten or more counts. The chain combines TRBV12-3 or TRBV12-4 with TRBJ2-5; 9 positions match TRBD2. This CDR3 has 14 amino acids. V lost 3 bases and J lost 3; bases outside the gene matches: 2. The CDR3 spells CASSFRGGEETQYF. The CDR3 DNA sequence: TGTGCCAGCAGTTTCCGCGGGGGGGAAGAGACCCAGTACTTC.

The chain links TRBV7-3 to TRBJ2-3; 10 nucleotides agree with TRBD1. The CDR3 sequence is 18 residues long. The germline gives CDR1 SGHTA, CDR2 FQGTGA. V lost 3 bases, J lost 2 bases, and 11 bases stayed unmatched. In DNA, the CDR3 is TGTGCCAGCAGCTTGACCACTGGGACAGGGGATCCCACAGATACGCAGTATTTT. Its protein is CASSLTTGTGDPTDTQYF.

The chain is built from TRBV20-1 and TRBJ2-2, with D unclear. Trimming shortened V by 0 bases and J by 2 bases, and 13 bases separated the two germline ends. The CDR3 is 16 amino acids. Germline V gene lookup returns CDR1 DFQATT and CDR2 SNEGSKA (reference sequence). CDR3 amino acids: CSARDSFGRNTGELFF. In DNA form, the CDR3 reads TGCAGTGCTAGAGATTCTTTTGGCAGAAACACCGGGGAGCTGTTTTTT.

V gene TRBV7-3 combines with J gene TRBJ1-5; 8 bases are a match to TRBD1. The CDR3 contains 17 residues. Trimming removed 2 bases from V and 1 base from J; junction bases left unmatched: 7. Germline CDR1 reads SGHTA; CDR2 reads FQGTGA. CDR3 protein: CASSLSSGGGSNQPQHF. DNA for the CDR3: TGTGCCAGCAGCTTATCTTCAGGGGGCGGCAGCAATCAGCCCCAGCATTTT.

This clonotype has more than one count but fewer than ten. This chain links TRBV12-3 or TRBV12-4 with TRBJ2-3, with 9 bases aligning to TRBD1. The V gene end was trimmed by 6 bases and the J gene end by 4 bases; junction bases not matched to a gene: 2. The CDR3 is made up of 13 amino acids. DNA for the CDR3: TGTGCCAGCAGCGGACAGGGGTCAGATACGCAGTATTTT. Translation gives CASSGQGSDTQYF.

The rearrangement joins TRBV24-1 to TRBJ2-1; tentative D call: TRBD1 (6 bases). V lost 1 base to trimming and J lost 8 bases, with 8 bases between them. Germline assignment: CDR1 KGHDR and CDR2 SFDVKD. The CDR3 has 13 residues. The chain's CDR3 is CATSDLWTDEQFF. Here the CDR3 DNA reads TGTGCCACCAGTGATTTATGGACAGATGAGCAGTTCTTC.

In this sample, this clonotype turned up a few times. The chain joins TRBV20-1 to TRBJ2-7, with a weak D call TRBD1 (6 bases). The CDR3 consists of 15 residues. The germline V gene encodes CDR1 DFQATT and CDR2 SNEGSKA (reference sequence). Trimming removed 2 bases from V and 0 bases from J, with 14 bases in between. DNA of the CDR3: TGCAGTGCTAGAAGGGGGTCGGACACCTCCTACGAGCAGTACTTC. Residues: CSARRGSDTSYEQYF.

This clonotype has just a few counts. The chain combines TRBV7-2 with TRBJ1-6; no definite D call. CDR1 and CDR2 from the germline V gene are SGHTA and FQGNSA. Trimming stripped 2 bases from V and 7 bases from J, with 15 bases between. The CDR3 contains 16 residues. CDR3 sequence (DNA): TGTGCCAGCAGCTTAATGTTCCGGGCCGAGAATTCACCCCTCCACTTT. Residues: CASSLMFRAENSPLHF.

This clonotype has only a few counts. The gene calls are TRBV5-1 and TRBJ2-1; TRBD2 matches 8 bases. CDR3 length equals 16 residues. The V gene's germline CDR1 is SGHRS and CDR2 YFSETQ. Germline trimming cut 3 bases from V and 9 bases from J; bases unmatched to any gene: 14. Here the CDR3 DNA reads TGCGCCAGCAGCTCCCATAGCGGGGTGACTACAGCTGAGCAGTTCTTC. Residues: CASSSHSGVTTAEQFF.

This clonotype was seen at least ten times. The chain employs TRBV18 and TRBJ1-1; unclear D gene. The length of the CDR3 is 15 residues. Trimming shortened V by 2 bases and J by 1 base, and 11 bases separated the two germline ends. Germline V gene data show CDR1 as KGHSH and CDR2 as LQKENI. CDR3 coding DNA: TGTGCCAGCTCACCAAAGGCAGGAACGAACACTGAAGCTTTCTTT. This translates into CASSPKAGTNTEAFF. The full variable domain, with the rest looked up from reference TRBV18 and TRBJ1-1, is NAGVMQNPRHLVRRRGQEARLRCSPMKGHSHVYWYRQLPEEGLKFMVYLQKENIIDESGMPKERFSAEFPKEGPSILRIQQVVRGDSAAYFCASSPKAGTNTEAFFGQGTRLTVV.

This clonotype showed up just a few times. The gene calls are TRBV7-2 and TRBJ1-3; 9 bases line up with TRBD1. This CDR3 spans 18 amino acids. The germline V gene has CDR1 SGHTA and CDR2 FQGNSA. V lost 5 bases to trimming and J lost 0 bases; unmatched junction nucleotides: 11. The CDR3 nucleotides read TGTGCCAGCAGCCATCCGGGACAGGGCTATTACTCTGGAAACACCATATATTTT. Its translation: CASSHPGQGYYSGNTIYF.